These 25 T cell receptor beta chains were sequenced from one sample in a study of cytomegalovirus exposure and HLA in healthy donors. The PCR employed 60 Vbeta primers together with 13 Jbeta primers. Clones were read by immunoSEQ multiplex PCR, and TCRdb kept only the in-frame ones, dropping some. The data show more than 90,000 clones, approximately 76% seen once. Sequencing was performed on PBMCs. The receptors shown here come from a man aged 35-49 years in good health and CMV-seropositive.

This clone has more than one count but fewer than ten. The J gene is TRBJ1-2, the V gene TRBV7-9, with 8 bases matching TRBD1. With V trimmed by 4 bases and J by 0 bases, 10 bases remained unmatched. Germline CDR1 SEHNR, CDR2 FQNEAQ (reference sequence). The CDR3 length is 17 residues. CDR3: CASSSPGQGASNYGYTF. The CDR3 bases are TGTGCCAGCAGCTCCCCCGGTCAGGGGGCCTCTAACTATGGCTACACCTTC.

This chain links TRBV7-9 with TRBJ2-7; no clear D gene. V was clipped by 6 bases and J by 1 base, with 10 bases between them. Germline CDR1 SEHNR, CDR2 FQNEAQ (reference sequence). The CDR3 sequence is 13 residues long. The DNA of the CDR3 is TGTGCCAGCAGTCCTACTGCTTCCTACGAGCAGTACTTC. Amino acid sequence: CASSPTASYEQYF.

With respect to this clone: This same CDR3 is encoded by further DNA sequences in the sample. The CDR3 DNA reads as TGTGCCAGCAGCGTACAGGGGAACACTGAAGCTTTCTTT. Translating gives CASSVQGNTEAFF. The chain combines TRBV9 with TRBJ1-1, with D perhaps TRBD1 (5 bases). The germline V gene has CDR1 SGDLS and CDR2 YYNGEE. Trimming left V 1 base short and J 1 base short, with 5 bases between. The CDR3 is 13 amino acids.

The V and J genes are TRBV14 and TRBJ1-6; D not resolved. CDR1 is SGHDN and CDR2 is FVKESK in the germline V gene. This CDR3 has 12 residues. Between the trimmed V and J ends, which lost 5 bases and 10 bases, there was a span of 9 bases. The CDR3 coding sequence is TGTGCCAGCAGCATCTTGAGCTCACCCCTCCACTTT. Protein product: CASSILSSPLHF.

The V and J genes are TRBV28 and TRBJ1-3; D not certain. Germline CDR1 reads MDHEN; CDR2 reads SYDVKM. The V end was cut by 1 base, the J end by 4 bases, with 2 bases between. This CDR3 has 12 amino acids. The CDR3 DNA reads TGTGCCAGCAGTTTATCGGGAAACACCATATATTTT. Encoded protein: CASSLSGNTIYF. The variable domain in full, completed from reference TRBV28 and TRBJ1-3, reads DVKVTQSSRYLVKRTGEKVFLECVQDMDHENMFWYRQDPGLGLRLIYFSYDVKMKEKGDIPEGYSVSREKKERFSLILESASTNQTSMYLCASSLSGNTIYFGEGSWLTVV.

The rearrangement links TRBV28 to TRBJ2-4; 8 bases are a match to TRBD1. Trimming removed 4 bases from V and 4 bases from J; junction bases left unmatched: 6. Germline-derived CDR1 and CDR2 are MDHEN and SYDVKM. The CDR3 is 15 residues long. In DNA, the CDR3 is TGTGCCAGCAGTTCCCCCGGGACAGGAAAAAACATTCAGTACTTC. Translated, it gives CASSSPGTGKNIQYF.

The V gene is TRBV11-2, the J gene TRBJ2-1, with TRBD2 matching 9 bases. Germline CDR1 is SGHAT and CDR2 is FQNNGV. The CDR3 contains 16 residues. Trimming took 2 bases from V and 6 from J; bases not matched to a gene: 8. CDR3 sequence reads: CASSLLSGGHLNEQFF. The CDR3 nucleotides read TGTGCCAGCAGCTTACTCAGCGGGGGGCACCTCAATGAGCAGTTCTTC. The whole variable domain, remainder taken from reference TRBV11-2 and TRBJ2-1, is EAGVAQSPRYKIIEKRQSVAFWCNPISGHATLYWYQQILGQGPKLLIQFQNNGVVDDSQLPKDRFSAERLKGVDSTLKIQPAKLEDSAVYLCASSLLSGGHLNEQFFGPGTRLTVL.

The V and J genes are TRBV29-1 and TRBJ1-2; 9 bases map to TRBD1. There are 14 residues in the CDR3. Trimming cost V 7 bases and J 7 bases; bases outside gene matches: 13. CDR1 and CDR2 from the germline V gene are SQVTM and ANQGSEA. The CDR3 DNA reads TGCAGCGCTCAAGATACAGGGGGCTCGGGTGGCTACACCTTC. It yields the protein CSAQDTGGSGGYTF.

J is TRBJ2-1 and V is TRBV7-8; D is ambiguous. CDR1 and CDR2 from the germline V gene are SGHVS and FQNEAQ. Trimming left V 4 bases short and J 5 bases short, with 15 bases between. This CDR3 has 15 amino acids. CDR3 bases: TGTGCCAGCAGCTCGTTTGAGGCTCGGCACAATGAGCAGTTCTTC. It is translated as CASSSFEARHNEQFF.

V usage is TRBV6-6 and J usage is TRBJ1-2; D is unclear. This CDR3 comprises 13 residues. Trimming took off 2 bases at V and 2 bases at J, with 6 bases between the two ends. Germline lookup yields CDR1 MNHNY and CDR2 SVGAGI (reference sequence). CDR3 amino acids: CASSYDGNYGYTF. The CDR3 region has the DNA TGTGCCAGCAGTTACGACGGGAACTATGGCTACACCTTC.

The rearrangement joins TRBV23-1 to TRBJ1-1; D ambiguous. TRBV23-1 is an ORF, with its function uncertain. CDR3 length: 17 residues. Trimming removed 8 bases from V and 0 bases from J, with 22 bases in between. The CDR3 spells CASPPEGYGLMNTEAFF. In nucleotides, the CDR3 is TGCGCCAGCCCCCCAGAGGGCTACGGCCTGATGAACACTGAAGCTTTCTTT.

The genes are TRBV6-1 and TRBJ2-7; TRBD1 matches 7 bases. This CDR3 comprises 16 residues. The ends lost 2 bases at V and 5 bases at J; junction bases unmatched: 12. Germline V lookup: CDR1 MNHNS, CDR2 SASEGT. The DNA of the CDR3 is TGTGCCAGCAGTGAACTTTTTGGACAGGCTGTCAACGAGCAGTACTTC. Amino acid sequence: CASSELFGQAVNEQYF.

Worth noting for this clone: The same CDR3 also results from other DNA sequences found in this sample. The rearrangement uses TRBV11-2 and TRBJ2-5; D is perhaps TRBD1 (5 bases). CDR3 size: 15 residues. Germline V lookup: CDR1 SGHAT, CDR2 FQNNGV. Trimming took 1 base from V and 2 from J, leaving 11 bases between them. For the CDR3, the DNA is TGTGCCAGCAGCTTAGCACCCCAGGGACAAGAGACCCAGTACTTC. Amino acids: CASSLAPQGQETQYF.

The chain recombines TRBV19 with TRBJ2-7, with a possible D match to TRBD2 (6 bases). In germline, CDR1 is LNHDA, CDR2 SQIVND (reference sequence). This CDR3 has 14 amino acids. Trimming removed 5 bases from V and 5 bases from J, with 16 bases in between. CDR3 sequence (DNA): TGTGCCAGTAGTCCGGGACTCTTAACTGACGAGCAGTACTTC. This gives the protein CASSPGLLTDEQYF.

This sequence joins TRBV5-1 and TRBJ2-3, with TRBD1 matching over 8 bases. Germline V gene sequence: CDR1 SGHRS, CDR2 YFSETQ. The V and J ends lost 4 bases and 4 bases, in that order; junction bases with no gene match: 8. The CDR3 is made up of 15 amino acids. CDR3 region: CASSSGQGVSDTQYF. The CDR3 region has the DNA TGCGCCAGCAGCAGTGGACAGGGTGTATCAGATACGCAGTATTTT.

The CDR3 DNA follows: TGTGCCAGTAGTATTTCTGGGGGCGCTAACTATGGCTACACCTTC. Protein product: CASSISGGANYGYTF. J is TRBJ1-2 and V is TRBV19; D is perhaps TRBD1 (6 bases). Trimming cost V 3 bases and J 0 bases, with 11 bases left between them. Germline lookup yields CDR1 LNHDA and CDR2 SQIVND (reference sequence). This CDR3 region has 15 residues.

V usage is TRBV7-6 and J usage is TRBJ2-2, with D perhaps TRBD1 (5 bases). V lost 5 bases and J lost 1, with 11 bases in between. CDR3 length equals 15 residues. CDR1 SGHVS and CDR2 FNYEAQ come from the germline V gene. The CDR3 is CASSLGQMNTGELFF. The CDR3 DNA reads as TGTGCCAGCAGCCTGGGGCAGATGAACACCGGGGAGCTGTTTTTT.

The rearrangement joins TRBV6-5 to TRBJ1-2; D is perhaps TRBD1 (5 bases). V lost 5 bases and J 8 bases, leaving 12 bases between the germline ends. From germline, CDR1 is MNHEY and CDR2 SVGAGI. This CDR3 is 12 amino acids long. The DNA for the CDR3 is TGTGCCAGCAGTCAGGGCGGATGGGGCTACACCTTC. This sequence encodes CASSQGGWGYTF.

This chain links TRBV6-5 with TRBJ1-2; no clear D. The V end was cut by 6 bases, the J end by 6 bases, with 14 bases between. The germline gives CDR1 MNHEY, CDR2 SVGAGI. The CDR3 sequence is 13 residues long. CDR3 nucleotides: TGTGCCAGCAGCCCGGGAAGGGCCAATGGCTACACCTTC. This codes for CASSPGRANGYTF.

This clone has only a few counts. The CDR3 coding sequence is TGTGCCAGCAGCTTAGGCCGTGCTAGCGGGGGATACAATGAGCAGTTCTTC. Its protein product is CASSLGRASGGYNEQFF. The genes are TRBV13 and TRBJ2-1; 10 positions match TRBD2. Looked up from germline, CDR1 is PRHDT and CDR2 is FYEKMQ (reference sequence). V shed 0 bases and J 4 bases; nucleotides not matched to a gene: 6. The length of the CDR3 is 17 residues.

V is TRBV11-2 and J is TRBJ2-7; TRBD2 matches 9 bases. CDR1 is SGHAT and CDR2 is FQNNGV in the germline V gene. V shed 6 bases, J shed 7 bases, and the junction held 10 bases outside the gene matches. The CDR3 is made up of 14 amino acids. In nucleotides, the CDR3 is TGTGCCAGCAGGGTGGCGGGGGGGCCGTTTGAGCAGTACTTC. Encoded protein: CASRVAGGPFEQYF.

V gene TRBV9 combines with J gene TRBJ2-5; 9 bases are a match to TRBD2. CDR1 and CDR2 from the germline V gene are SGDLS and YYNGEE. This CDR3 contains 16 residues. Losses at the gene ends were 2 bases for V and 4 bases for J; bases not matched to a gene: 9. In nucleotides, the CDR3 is TGTGCCAGCAGCGTGAGTGGCGGGGGGGCAGGAGAGACCCAGTACTTC. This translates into CASSVSGGGAGETQYF.

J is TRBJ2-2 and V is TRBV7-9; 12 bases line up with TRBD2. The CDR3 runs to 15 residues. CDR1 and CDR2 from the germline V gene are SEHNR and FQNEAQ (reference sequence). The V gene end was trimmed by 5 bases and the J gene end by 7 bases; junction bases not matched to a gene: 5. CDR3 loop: CASSRLAGVVGELFF. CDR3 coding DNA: TGTGCCAGCAGCCGACTAGCGGGAGTAGTCGGGGAGCTGTTTTTT.

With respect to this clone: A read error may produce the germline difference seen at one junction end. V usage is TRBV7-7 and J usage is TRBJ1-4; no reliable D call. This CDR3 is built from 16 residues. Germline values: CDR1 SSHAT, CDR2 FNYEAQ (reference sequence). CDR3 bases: TGTGCTAGCAGCCCGTCTCGTGGGGAGGCTAATGAAAAACTGTTTTTT. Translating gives CASSPSRGEANEKLFF.

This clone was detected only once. CDR3 in amino acids: CASGLVGLADTDTQYF. CDR3 in DNA: TGTGCTAGTGGTTTGGTGGGGCTAGCGGACACAGATACGCAGTATTTT. This chain uses TRBV12-5 with TRBJ2-3; the match to TRBD2 covers 7 bases. Germline CDR1 reads LGHNT; CDR2 reads FRNRAP. V shed 0 bases and J 2 bases; nucleotides not matched to a gene: 5. The CDR3 extends over 16 amino acids.